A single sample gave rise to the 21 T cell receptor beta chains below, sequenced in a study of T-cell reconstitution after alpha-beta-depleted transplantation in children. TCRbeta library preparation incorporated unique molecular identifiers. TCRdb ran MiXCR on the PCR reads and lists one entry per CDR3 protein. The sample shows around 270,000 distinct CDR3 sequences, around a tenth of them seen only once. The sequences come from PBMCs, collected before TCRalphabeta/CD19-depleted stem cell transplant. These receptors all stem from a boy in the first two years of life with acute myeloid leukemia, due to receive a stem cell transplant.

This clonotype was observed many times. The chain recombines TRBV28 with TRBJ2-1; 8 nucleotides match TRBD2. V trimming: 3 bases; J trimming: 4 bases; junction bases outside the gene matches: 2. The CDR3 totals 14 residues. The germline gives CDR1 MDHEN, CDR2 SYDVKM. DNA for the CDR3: TGTGCCAGCAGTTTCGGGACTAGATACAATGAGCAGTTCTTC. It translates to CASSFGTRYNEQFF.

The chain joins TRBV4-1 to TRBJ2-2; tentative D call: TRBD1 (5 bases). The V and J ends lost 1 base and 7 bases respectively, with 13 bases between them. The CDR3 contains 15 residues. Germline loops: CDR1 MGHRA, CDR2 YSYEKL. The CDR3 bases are TGCGCCAGCAGCCAAGTGTGGGGCTGGAGCGGGGAGCTGTTTTTT. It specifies CASSQVWGWSGELFF.

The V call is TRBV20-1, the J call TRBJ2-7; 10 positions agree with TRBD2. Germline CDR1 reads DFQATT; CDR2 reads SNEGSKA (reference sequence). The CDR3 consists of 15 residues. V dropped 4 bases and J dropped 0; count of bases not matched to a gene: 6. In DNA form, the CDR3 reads TGCAGTGCTATTAGACTAGCGGGCCCCTCCTACGAGCAGTACTTC. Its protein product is CSAIRLAGPSYEQYF.

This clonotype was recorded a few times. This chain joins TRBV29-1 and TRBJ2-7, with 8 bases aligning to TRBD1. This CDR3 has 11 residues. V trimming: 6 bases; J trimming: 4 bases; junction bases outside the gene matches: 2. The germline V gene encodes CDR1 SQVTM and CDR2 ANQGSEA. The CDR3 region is CSVGDRYEQYF. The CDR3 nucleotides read TGCAGCGTGGGGGACAGGTACGAGCAGTACTTC.

CDR3 protein: CASTRTVRDWGQETQYF. As DNA, the CDR3 is TGCGCCAGCACCCGGACAGTCCGGGACTGGGGACAAGAGACCCAGTACTTC. The V gene is TRBV5-1, the J gene TRBJ2-5, with D perhaps given as TRBD1 or TRBD2 (6 bases each). The CDR3 spans 17 residues. V was cut by 6 bases and J by 2 bases, with 23 bases left in between. CDR1 is SGHRS, CDR2 YFSETQ, per germline.

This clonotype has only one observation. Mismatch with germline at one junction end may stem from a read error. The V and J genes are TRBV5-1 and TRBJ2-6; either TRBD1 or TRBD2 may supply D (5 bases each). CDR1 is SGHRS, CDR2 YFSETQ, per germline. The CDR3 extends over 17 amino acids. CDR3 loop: CVSSLEAGTSGANVLTF. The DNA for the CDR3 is TGCGTCAGCAGCTTGGAGGCAGGGACCTCTGGGGCCAACGTCCTGACTTTC.

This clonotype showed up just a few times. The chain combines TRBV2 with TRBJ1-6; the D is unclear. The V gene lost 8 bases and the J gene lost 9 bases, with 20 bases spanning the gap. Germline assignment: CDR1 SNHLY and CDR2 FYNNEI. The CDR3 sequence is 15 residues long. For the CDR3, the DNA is TGTGCCAGCTACGCCGGGAGGAACAGTTTTTCACCCCTCCACTTT. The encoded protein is CASYAGRNSFSPLHF. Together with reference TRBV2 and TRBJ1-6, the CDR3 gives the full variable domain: EPEVTQTPSHQVTQMGQEVILRCVPISNHLYFYWYRQILGQKVEFLVSFYNNEISEKSEIFDDQFSVERPDGSNFTLKIRSTKLEDSAMYFCASYAGRNSFSPLHFGNGTRLTVT.

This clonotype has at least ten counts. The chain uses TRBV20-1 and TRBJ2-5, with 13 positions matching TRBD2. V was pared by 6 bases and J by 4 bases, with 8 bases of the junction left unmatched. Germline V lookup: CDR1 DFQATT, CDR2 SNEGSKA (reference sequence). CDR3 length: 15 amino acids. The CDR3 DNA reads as TGCAGTGCGTTCCCTACTAGCGGGAGGGGAGAGACCCAGTACTTC. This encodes CSAFPTSGRGETQYF.

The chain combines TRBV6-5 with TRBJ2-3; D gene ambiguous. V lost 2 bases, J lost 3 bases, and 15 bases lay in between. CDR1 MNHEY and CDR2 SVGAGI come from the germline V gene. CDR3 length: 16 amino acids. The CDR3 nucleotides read TGTGCCAGCAGTTACGGATACGGCCTCCAGACAGATACGCAGTATTTT. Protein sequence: CASSYGYGLQTDTQYF.

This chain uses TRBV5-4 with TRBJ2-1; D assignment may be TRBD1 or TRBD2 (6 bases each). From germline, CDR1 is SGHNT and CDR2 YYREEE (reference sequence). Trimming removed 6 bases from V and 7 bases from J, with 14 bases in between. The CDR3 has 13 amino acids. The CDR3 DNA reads TGTGCCAGCACCTTTACAGGGAGGAATGAGCAGTTCTTC. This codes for CASTFTGRNEQFF.

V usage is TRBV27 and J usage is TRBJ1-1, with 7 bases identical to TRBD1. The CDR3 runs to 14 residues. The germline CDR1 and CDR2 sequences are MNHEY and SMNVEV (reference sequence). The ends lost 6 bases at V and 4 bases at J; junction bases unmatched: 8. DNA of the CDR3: TGTGCCAGCAGGCAGACAGGGCCCCCCACTGAAGCTTTCTTT. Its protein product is CASRQTGPPTEAFF.

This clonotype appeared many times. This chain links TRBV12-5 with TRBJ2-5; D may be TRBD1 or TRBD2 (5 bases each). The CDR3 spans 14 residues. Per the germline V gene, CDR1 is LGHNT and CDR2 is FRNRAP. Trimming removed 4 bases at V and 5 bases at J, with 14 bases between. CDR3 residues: CASGSGWDGETQYF. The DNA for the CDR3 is TGTGCTAGTGGTTCCGGGTGGGACGGGGAGACCCAGTACTTC. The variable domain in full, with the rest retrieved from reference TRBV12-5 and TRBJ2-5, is DARVTQTPRHKVTEMGQEVTMRCQPILGHNTVFWYRQTMMQGLELLAYFRNRAPLDDSGMPKDRFSAEMPDATLATLKIQPSEPRDSAVYFCASGSGWDGETQYFGPGTRLLVL.

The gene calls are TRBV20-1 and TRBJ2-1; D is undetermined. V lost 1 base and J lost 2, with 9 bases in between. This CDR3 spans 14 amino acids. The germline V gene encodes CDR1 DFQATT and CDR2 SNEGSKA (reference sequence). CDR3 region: CSARVRLPYNEQFF. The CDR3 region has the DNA TGCAGTGCTAGAGTCCGGCTCCCCTACAATGAGCAGTTCTTC.

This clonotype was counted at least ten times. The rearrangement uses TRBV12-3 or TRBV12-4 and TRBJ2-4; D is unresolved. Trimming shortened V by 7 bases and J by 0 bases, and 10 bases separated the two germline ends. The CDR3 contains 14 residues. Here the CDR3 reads CASTLLLAKNIQYF. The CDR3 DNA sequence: TGTGCCAGCACCCTGCTCCTAGCCAAAAACATTCAGTACTTC.

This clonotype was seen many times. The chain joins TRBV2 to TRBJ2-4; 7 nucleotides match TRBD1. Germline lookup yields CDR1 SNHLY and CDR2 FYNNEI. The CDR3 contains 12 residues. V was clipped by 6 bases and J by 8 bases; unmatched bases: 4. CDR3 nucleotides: TGTGCCAGCAGCGGACAGGCGCACATTCAGTACTTC. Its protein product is CASSGQAHIQYF.

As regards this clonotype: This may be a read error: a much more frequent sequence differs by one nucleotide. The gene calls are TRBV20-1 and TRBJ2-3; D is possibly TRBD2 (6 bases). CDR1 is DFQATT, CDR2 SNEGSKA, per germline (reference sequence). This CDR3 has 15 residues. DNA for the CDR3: TGCAGTGCTAGACTACGGGACTTCAACTCAGATACGCGGTATTTT. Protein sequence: CSARLRDFNSDTRYF.

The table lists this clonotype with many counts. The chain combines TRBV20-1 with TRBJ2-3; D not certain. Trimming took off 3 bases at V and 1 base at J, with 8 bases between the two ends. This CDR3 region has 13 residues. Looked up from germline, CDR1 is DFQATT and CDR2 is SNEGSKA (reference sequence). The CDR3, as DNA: TGCAGTGCTAGCGAAGACGGCACAGATACGCAGTATTTT. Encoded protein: CSASEDGTDTQYF.

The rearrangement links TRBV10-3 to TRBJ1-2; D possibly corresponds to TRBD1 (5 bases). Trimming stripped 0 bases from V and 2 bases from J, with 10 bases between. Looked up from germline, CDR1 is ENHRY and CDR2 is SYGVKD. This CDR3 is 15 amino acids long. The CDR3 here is CAISESAGQNYGYTF. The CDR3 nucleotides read TGTGCCATCAGTGAGTCGGCAGGGCAGAACTATGGCTACACCTTC.

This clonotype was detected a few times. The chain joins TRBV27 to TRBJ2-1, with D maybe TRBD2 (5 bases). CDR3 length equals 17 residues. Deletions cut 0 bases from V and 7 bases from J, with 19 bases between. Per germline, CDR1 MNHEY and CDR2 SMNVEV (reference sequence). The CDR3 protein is CASSLSRPHFTRNEQFF. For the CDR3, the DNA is TGTGCCAGCAGTTTATCCCGCCCTCACTTTACTAGGAATGAGCAGTTCTTC.

CDR3 amino acids: CASSQLRTSGNQETQYF. The DNA for the CDR3 is TGTGCCAGCAGCCAATTGAGGACTAGCGGGAACCAAGAGACCCAGTACTTC. This chain links TRBV11-3 with TRBJ2-5; 12 nucleotides align to TRBD2. There are 17 residues in the CDR3. Trimming took 5 bases from V and 0 from J; bases not matched to a gene: 7. Germline V gene lookup returns CDR1 SGHNT and CDR2 YENEEA.

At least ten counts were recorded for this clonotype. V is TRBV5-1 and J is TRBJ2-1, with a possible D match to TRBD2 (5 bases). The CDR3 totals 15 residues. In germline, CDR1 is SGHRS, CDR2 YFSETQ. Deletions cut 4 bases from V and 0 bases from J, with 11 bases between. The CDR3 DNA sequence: TGCGCCAGCAGCCGTCGAGCGGCCTCCTACAATGAGCAGTTCTTC. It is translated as CASSRRAASYNEQFF.